This T cell receptor (beta chain) is drawn from a study of T-cell memory formation after mild COVID-19. Trimming removed 2 bases from V and 7 bases from J; junction bases left unmatched: 8. Germline V gene lookup returns CDR1 SGHNT and CDR2 YYREEE (reference sequence). The CDR3 is made up of 15 amino acids. TCRdb fed the 5' RACE reads into MiXCR, producing one record per CDR3 protein. In the table there are 250,000 to 400,000 distinct CDR3 sequences, roughly an eighth of which are singletons. The sequenced material came from PBMCs or a T cell subset sorted from them (not recorded which). This TCR was sampled from a man aged 18 to 29 who had mild COVID-19 (a few samples of this study predate the infection). Cell type and time point are not known. The V gene is TRBV5-4, the J gene TRBJ1-5, with 8 positions matching TRBD1. In nucleotides, the CDR3 is TGTGCCAGCAGCTTCGACAGGGGAATAGGACAGCCCCAGCATTTT. Translation: CASSFDRGIGQPQHF.